This T cell receptor (beta chain) was identified during a study of blood T cells in healthy people across ages. Sample-barcoded 5' priming and a J-beta primer mix drove a second PCR of 7 to 11 cycles. In TCRdb, the 5' RACE reads were re-called with MiXCR into one record per CDR3 protein. Of some 800,000 distinct CDR3 sequences listed, approximately 48% are singletons. This clonotype has a handful of counts. The CDR3 consists of 13 residues. Germline V gene data show CDR1 as ENHRY and CDR2 as SYGVKD. The V end lost 8 bases, the J end lost 5 bases, and 15 bases lay between the germline ends. The clonotype was recovered from a man in his 60s in good health. Sequencing was carried out using blood. J is TRBJ2-5 and V is TRBV10-3; D assignment may be TRBD1 or TRBD2 (5 bases each). CDR3: CAIGGSVGETQYF. The CDR3 DNA is TGTGCCATCGGGGGTAGTGTGGGGGAGACCCAGTACTTC.